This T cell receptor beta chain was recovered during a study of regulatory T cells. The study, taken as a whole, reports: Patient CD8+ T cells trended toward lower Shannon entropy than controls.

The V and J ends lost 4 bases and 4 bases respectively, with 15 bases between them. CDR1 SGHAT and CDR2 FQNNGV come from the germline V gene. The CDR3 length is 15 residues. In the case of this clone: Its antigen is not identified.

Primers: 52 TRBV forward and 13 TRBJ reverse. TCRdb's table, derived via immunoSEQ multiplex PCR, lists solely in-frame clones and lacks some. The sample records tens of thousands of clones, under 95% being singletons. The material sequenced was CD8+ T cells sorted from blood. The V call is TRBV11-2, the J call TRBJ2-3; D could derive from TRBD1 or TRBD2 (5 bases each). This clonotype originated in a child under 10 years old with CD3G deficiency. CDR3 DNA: TGTGCCAGCAGCTCGGGATCCCTCAGGGCAGATACGCAGTATTTT. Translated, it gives CASSSGSLRADTQYF.